This TCR beta chain was identified during a study of shared clonotypes between healthy human individuals. Using 200 ng DNA, around 30,000 T cell genomes, the sorted-subset replicate PCRs were run. Assay: immunoSEQ multiplex PCR; the TCRdb copy retains only in-frame clones and omits some. The table shows 2 million to 2.5 million clones, with approximately 96% occurring only once. From germline, CDR1 is LGHNA and CDR2 YSLEER. Trimming took 0 bases from V and 2 from J; bases not matched to a gene: 10. The CDR3 loop spans 18 amino acids. This TCR was sampled from a man aged 18 to 29 in good health. The V call is TRBV4-3, the J call TRBJ2-3; the match to TRBD2 covers 8 bases. The specimen was naive CD4+ T cells sorted from blood. The subset here: CD45RA+ positively selected. CDR3 in DNA: TGCGCCAGCAGCCAAGAATCGTTTCCTAGCGGGTTCACAGATACGCAGTATTTT. Translating gives CASSQESFPSGFTDTQYF.